Included here is one T cell receptor beta chain sequence, with context. These data come from a study of blood T cell repertoires in COVID-19. V gave up 6 bases and J gave up 5 bases; unmatched junction bases: 11. The CDR3 contains 16 residues. CDR1 MDHEN and CDR2 SYDVKM come from the germline V gene. Assay used: immunoSEQ multiplex PCR; TCRdb lists only in-frame clones, some missing. This table holds 150,000 to 200,000 clones, 89% found once. This TCR was sampled from a woman aged 18-35 years who had recovered from COVID-19. This chain joins TRBV28 and TRBJ1-5; 9 nucleotides line up with TRBD1. Sequenced input: PBMCs or T cells enriched from blood (not recorded which). For the CDR3, the DNA is TGTGCCAGCAGCTACTCGGGACAGGGCGAGTATCAGCCCCAGCATTTT. Translating it yields CASSYSGQGEYQPQHF.